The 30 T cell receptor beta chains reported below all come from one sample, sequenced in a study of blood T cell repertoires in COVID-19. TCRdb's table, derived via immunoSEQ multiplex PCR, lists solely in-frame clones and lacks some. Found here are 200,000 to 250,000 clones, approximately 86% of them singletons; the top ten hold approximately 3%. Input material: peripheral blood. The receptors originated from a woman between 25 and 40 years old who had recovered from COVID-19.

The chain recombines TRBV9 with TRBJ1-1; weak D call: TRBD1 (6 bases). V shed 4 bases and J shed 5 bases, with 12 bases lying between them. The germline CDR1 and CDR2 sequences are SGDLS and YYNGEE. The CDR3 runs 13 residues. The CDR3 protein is CASSRKGDTEAFF. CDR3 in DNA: TGTGCCAGCAGCCGTAAGGGGGATACTGAAGCTTTCTTT.

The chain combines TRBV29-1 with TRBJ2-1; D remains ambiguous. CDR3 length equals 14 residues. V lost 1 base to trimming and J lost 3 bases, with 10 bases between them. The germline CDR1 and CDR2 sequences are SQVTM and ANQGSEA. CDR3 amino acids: CSVEAGHLYNEQFF. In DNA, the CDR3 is TGCAGCGTTGAAGCTGGCCATCTCTACAATGAGCAGTTCTTC.

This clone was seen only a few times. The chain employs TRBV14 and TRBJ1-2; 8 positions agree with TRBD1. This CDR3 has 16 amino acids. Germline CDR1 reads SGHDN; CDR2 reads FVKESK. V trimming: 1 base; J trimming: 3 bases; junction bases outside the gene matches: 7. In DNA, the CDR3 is TGTGCCAGCAGCCAAGTATTATCAGGGGGCGACTATGGCTACACCTTC. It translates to CASSQVLSGGDYGYTF.

CDR3 nucleotide sequence: TGTGCCAGCAGCTTAGACCAGGGAGGGGCAGATACGCAGTATTTT. Residues: CASSLDQGGADTQYF. V is TRBV7-2 and J is TRBJ2-3; TRBD2 matches at 7 bases. This CDR3 contains 15 residues. Germline V lookup: CDR1 SGHTA, CDR2 FQGNSA. V shed 1 base, J shed 4 bases, and the junction held 5 bases outside the gene matches.

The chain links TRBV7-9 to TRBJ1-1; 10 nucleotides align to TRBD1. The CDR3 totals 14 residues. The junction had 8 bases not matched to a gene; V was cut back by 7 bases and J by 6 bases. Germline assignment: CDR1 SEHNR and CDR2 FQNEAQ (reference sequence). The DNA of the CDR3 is TGTGCCAGCACCCCGGGACAGGGGAATGCTGAAGCTTTCTTT. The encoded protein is CASTPGQGNAEAFF. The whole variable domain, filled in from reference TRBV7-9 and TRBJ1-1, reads DTGVSQNPRHKITKRGQNVTFRCDPISEHNRLYWYRQTLGQGPEFLTYFQNEAQLEKSRLLSDRFSAERPKGSFSTLEIQRTEQGDSAMYLCASTPGQGNAEAFFGQGTRLTVV.

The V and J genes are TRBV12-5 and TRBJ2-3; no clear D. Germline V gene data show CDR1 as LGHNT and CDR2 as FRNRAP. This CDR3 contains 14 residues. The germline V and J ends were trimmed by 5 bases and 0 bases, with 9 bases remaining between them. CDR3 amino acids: CASGEQLSTDTQYF. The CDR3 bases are TGTGCTAGTGGTGAACAGCTTAGCACAGATACGCAGTATTTT.

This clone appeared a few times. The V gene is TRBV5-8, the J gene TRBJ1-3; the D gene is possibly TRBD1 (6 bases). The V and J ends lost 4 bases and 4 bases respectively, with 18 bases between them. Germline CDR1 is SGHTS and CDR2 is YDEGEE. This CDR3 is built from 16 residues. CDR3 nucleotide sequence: TGTGCCAGCAGCGTCCGTTCAGGGGTCTCCGGAAACACCATATATTTT. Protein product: CASSVRSGVSGNTIYF.

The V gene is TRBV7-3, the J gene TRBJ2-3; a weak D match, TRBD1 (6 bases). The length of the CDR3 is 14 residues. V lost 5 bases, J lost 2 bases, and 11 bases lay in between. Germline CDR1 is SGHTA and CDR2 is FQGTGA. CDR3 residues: CASSADRNTDTQYF. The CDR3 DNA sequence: TGTGCCAGCAGCGCCGACAGGAACACAGATACGCAGTATTTT.

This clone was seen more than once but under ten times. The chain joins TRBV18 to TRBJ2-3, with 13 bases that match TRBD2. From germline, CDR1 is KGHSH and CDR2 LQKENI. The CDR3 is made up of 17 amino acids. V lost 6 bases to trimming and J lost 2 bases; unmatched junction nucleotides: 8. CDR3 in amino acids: CASSRPGLAGLTDTQYF. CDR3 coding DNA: TGTGCCAGCTCCCGACCGGGACTAGCGGGGCTCACAGATACGCAGTATTTT.

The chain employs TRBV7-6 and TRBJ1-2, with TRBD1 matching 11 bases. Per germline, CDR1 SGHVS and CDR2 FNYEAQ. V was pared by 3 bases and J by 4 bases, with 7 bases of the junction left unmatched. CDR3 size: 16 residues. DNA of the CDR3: TGTGCCAGCAGCTTGGGGACAGGGGGAGGGAGCTATGGCTACACCTTC. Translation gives CASSLGTGGGSYGYTF.

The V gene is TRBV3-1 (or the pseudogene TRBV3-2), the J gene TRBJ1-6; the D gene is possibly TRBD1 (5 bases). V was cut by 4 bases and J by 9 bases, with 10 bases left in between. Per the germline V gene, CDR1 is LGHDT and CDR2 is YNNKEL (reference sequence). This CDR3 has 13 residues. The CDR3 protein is CASSPGRASPLHF. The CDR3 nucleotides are TGTGCCAGCAGCCCAGGGAGGGCTTCACCCCTCCACTTT.

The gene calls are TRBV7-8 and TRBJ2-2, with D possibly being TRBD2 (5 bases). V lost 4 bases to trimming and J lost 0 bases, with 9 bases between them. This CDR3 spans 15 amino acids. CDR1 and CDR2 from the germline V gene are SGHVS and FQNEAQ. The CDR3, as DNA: TGTGCCAGCAGCTACCGGGATTCGAACACCGGGGAGCTGTTTTTT. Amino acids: CASSYRDSNTGELFF.

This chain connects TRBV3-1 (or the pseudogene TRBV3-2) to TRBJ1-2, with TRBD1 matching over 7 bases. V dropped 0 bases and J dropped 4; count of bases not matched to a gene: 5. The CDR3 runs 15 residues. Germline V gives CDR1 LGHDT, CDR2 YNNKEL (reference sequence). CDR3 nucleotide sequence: TGTGCCAGCAGCCAAGATCAACAGGGGTCCTATGGCTACACCTTC. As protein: CASSQDQQGSYGYTF.

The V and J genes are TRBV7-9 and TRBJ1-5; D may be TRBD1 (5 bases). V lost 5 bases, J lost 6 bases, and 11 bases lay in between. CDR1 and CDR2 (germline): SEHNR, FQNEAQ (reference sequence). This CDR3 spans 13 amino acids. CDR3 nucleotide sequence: TGTGCCAGCAGCCCAGGGAGGCTTCAGCCCCAGCATTTT. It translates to CASSPGRLQPQHF.

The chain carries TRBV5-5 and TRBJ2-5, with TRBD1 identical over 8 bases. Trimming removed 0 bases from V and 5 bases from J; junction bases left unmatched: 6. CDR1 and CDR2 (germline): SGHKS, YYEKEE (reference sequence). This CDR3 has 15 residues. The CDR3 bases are TGTGCCAGCAGCTTGGGGACAGGGAAGGGGGAGACCCAGTACTTC. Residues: CASSLGTGKGETQYF.

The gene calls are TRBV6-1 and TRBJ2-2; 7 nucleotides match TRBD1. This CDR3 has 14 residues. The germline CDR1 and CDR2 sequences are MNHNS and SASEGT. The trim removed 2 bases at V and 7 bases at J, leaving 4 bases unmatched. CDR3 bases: TGTGCCAGCAGTGAAACAGGGGAATACGGGGAGCTGTTTTTT. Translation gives CASSETGEYGELFF.

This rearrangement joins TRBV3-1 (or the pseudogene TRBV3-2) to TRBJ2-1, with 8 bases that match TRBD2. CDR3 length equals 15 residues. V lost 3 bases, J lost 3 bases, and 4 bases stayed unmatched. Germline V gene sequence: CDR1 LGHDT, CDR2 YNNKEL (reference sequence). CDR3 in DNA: TGTGCCAGCAGCCACACAAGCGGGGGCTACAATGAGCAGTTCTTC. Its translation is CASSHTSGGYNEQFF.

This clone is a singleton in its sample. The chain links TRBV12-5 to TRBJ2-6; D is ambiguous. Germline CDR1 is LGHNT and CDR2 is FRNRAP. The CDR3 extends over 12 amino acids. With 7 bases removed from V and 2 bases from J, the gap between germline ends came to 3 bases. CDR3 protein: CASDTGANVLTF. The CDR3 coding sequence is TGTGCTAGTGATACTGGGGCCAACGTCCTGACTTTC.

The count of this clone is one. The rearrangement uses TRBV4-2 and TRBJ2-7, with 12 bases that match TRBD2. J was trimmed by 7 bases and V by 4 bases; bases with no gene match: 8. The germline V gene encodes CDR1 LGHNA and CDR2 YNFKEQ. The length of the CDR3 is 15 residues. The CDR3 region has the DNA TGTGCCAGCAGCCCTACTCCCGGACTAGCGGGGGAGCAGTACTTC. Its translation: CASSPTPGLAGEQYF.

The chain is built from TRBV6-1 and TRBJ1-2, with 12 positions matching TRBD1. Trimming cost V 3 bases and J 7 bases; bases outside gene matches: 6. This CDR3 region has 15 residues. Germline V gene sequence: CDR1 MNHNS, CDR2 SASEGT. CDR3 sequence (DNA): TGTGCCAGCAGTGATTCGGGACAGGGGGCGTTTGGCTACACCTTC. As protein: CASSDSGQGAFGYTF.

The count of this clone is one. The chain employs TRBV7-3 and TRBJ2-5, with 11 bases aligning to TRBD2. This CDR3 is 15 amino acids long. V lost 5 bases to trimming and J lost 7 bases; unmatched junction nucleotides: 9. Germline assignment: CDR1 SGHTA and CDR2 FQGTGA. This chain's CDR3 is CASSPVAGGHGTQYF. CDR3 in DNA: TGTGCCAGCAGCCCGGTAGCGGGGGGGCACGGGACCCAGTACTTC.

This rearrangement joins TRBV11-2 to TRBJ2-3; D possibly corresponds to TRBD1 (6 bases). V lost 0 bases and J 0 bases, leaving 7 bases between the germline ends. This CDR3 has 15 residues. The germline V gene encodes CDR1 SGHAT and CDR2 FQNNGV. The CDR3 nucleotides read TGTGCCAGCAGCTTAGAGGGGACAAGCACAGATACGCAGTATTTT. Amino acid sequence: CASSLEGTSTDTQYF.

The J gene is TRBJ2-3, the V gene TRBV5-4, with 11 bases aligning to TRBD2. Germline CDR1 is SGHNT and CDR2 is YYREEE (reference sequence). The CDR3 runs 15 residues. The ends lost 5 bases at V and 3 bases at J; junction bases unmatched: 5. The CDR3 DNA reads TGTGCCAGCAGACCGACTAGCGGGGATACAGATACGCAGTATTTT. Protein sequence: CASRPTSGDTDTQYF. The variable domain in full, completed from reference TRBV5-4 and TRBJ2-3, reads ETGVTQSPTHLIKTRGQQVTLRCSSQSGHNTVSWYQQALGQGPQFIFQYYREEENGRGNFPPRFSGLQFPNYSSELNVNALELDDSALYLCASRPTSGDTDTQYFGPGTRLTVL.

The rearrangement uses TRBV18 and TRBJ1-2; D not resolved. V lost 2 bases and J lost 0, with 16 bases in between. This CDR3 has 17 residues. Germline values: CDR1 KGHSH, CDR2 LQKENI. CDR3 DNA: TGTGCCAGCTCACCAAATGAGATCGGGGTGGCTAACTATGGCTACACCTTC. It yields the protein CASSPNEIGVANYGYTF.

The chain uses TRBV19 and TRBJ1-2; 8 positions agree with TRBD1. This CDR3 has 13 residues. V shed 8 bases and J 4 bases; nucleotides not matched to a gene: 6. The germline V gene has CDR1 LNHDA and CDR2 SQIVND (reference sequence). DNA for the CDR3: TGTGCCAGTGTGGGGGACAGGATCTATGGCTACACCTTC. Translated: CASVGDRIYGYTF.

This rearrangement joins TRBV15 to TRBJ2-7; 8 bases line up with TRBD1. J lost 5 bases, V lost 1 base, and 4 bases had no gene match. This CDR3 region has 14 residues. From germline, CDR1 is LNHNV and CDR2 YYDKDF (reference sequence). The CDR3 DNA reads TGTGCCACCAGCAGAGGACAGGGGAACAACGAGCAGTACTTC. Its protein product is CATSRGQGNNEQYF.

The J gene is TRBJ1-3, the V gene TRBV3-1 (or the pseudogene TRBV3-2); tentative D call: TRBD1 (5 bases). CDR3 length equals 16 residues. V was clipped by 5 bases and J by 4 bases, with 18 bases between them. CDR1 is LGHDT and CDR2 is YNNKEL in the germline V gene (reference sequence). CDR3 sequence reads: CASSGYTIGEGNTIYF. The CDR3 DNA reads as TGTGCCAGCAGCGGCTACACGATAGGGGAAGGAAACACCATATATTTT.

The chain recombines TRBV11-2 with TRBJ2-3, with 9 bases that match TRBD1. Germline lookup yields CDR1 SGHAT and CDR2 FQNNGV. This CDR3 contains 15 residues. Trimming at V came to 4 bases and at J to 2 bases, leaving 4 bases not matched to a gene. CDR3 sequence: CASSSTGGITDTQYF. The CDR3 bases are TGTGCCAGCAGCTCAACAGGGGGCATCACAGATACGCAGTATTTT.

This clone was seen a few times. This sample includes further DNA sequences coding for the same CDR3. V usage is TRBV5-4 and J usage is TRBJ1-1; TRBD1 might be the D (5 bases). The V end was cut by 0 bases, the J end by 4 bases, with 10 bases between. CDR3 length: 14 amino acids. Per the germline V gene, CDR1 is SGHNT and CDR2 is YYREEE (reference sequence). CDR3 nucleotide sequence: TGTGCCAGCAGCTTGGTAAGGGGAGGCACTGAAGCTTTCTTT. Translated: CASSLVRGGTEAFF.

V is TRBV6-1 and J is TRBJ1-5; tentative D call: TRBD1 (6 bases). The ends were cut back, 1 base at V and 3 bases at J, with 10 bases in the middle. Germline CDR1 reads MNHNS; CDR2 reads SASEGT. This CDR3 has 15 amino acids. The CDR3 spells CASSEDRVYNQPQHF. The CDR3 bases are TGTGCCAGCAGTGAAGACAGGGTGTACAATCAGCCCCAGCATTTT.